This TCR beta chain was obtained from a study of T cell responses to AZD1222 COVID-19 vaccine. Study-wide findings and caveats: Reportedly, nearly half of unique spike TCRs recognized epitopes outside B.1.351/B.1.1.7 mutations. Spike-wide coverage was observed for vaccine-associated CD4 TCRs, with dominant responses at 160-218 and 743-854. Donors were chiefly white British, with a greater number of females, and clonal diversity was perhaps underestimated.

To note about this clone: Antigen: not known.

Trimming left V 0 bases short and J 2 bases short, with 6 bases between. The CDR3 runs to 13 residues. Germline CDR1 and CDR2: SGHNT and YYREEE (reference sequence). This table comes from immunoSEQ multiplex PCR, and its TCRdb copy is limited to in-frame clones, with some not included. Of about 160,000 clones in the sample, about 92% were seen once. The sample was peripheral blood, taken 28 days after the second AZD1222 dose. This TCR derives from an adult who received the AZD1222 COVID-19 vaccine. The genes are TRBV5-4 and TRBJ2-7, with D unresolved. The CDR3: CASSLDWAYEQYF. The CDR3, as DNA: TGTGCCAGCAGCTTGGACTGGGCCTACGAGCAGTACTTC.